This TCR beta chain was profiled in a study of CD8+ T cells in alopecia areata. Study as a whole: Oral tofacitinib, 5 to 10 mg twice daily, was given in an open-label trial. Study observations and caveats: In lesional scalp, particularly from alopecia totalis/universalis, clonality was higher than in normal scalp.

This CDR3 has 12 amino acids. The ends were cut back, 6 bases at V and 2 bases at J, with 8 bases in the middle. CDR1 and CDR2 (germline): SNHLY, FYNNEI. Worth noting for this clone: Its antigen is not known.

Sequencing relied on a cDNA template that was reverse transcribed from extracted RNA. TCRdb's copy holds only in-frame clones and misses some; the assay was immunoSEQ multiplex PCR. The sample yields about 130,000 clones, approximately 49% seen once. Peripheral blood, together with lesional scalp punch biopsies, was collected from alopecia areata patients. The rearrangement links TRBV2 to TRBJ2-7; tentatively, D is TRBD2 (5 bases). Sample: CD8+ T cells sorted from blood, taken at week 0. The origin of this receptor is a human donor with alopecia areata. CDR3 loop: CASRGVAYEQYF. CDR3 in DNA: TGTGCCAGCAGGGGAGTCGCCTACGAGCAGTACTTC. Complete variable domain (other parts from reference TRBV2 and TRBJ2-7): EPEVTQTPSHQVTQMGQEVILRCVPISNHLYFYWYRQILGQKVEFLVSFYNNEISEKSEIFDDQFSVERPDGSNFTLKIRSTKLEDSAMYFCASRGVAYEQYFGPGTRLTVT.